This entry lists 27 T cell receptor beta chains sequenced from one sample in a study of T cells expressing NK-cell markers. No DNA is given; TCRdb re-called the 5' RACE reads and lists each CDR3 protein once. This sample's table reports 550,000 to 600,000 distinct CDR3 sequences. Sequences were obtained from blood T cells: a sorted CD56 or NKG2C T cell subset, CD4+ or CD8+ T cells, or bulk PBMC T cells (not recorded which). These receptors were taken from a man between 18 and 29 years old in good health.

The chain is built from TRBV7-9 and TRBJ2-3. Looked up from germline, CDR1 is SEHNR and CDR2 is FQNEAQ (reference sequence). The CDR3 spans 14 residues. CDR3: CASSLGAGQDTQYF.

The V and J genes are TRBV19 and TRBJ2-1; TCRdb reports TRBD2, a call that lacks DNA to check it against. Per the germline V gene, CDR1 is LNHDA and CDR2 is SQIVND (reference sequence). The CDR3 runs to 13 residues. The CDR3 protein is CASSLVGASEQFF.

This chain links TRBV20-1 with TRBJ2-5; without DNA, the TCRdb call of TRBD2 cannot be checked. Germline CDR1 DFQATT, CDR2 SNEGSKA (reference sequence). This CDR3 has 16 residues. CDR3 sequence reads: CSARVLAGASQETQYF.

The V call is TRBV20-1, the J call TRBJ1-2. The V gene's germline CDR1 is DFQATT and CDR2 SNEGSKA (reference sequence). This CDR3 spans 13 amino acids. This CDR3 reads CSAQTGANYGYTF.

The chain carries TRBV24-1 and TRBJ2-2. The germline gives CDR1 KGHDR, CDR2 SFDVKD. This CDR3 region has 16 residues. The CDR3: CATSDYPRQNTGELFF.

The chain joins TRBV6-2 or TRBV6-3 to TRBJ2-2; TCRdb designates TRBD1, a call that cannot be tested without DNA. CDR1 and CDR2 from the germline V gene are MNHEY and SVGEGT. CDR3 length equals 14 residues. CDR3 in amino acids: CASTFGQYTGELFF.

This rearrangement joins TRBV4-2 to TRBJ1-5; checking the TCRdb D call of TRBD1 is not possible without DNA. CDR1 and CDR2 from the germline V gene are LGHNA and YNFKEQ. CDR3 size: 15 residues. The CDR3 region is CASSQEGAGRQPQHF.

V is TRBV7-9 and J is TRBJ1-4. The CDR3 sequence is 14 residues long. Germline loops: CDR1 SEHNR, CDR2 FQNEAQ (reference sequence). The CDR3 loop is CASSQGGSVEKLFF.

The V gene is TRBV12-3 or TRBV12-4, the J gene TRBJ1-4; TCRdb indicates TRBD1, and absent DNA this call remains unverified. CDR3 length: 13 amino acids. The CDR3 is CASRQGWDEKLFF.

This sequence joins TRBV12-3 or TRBV12-4 and TRBJ2-1; TCRdb's assignment of TRBD2 cannot be checked, as there is no DNA. The CDR3 has 15 amino acids. The CDR3 here is CASTGLSGSMTEQFF.

The chain couples TRBV6-4 to TRBJ2-1. Germline CDR1 reads MRHNA; CDR2 reads SNTAGT. The CDR3 contains 13 residues. This chain's CDR3 is CASSDSGYNEQFF.

The CDR3 spells CASSRNLRETGANVLTF. The chain uses TRBV4-3 and TRBJ2-6; there is no DNA to check the TCRdb D call of TRBD1. CDR3 length equals 17 residues. The germline gives CDR1 LGHNA, CDR2 YSLEER.

The chain joins TRBV28 to TRBJ1-1; TCRdb reports TRBD1, a call that lacks DNA to check it against. Germline-derived CDR1 and CDR2 are MDHEN and SYDVKM. The CDR3 sequence is 16 residues long. The CDR3 reads CASSLSGGRGILEAFF.

The chain combines TRBV15 with TRBJ2-1; TCRdb's D call of TRBD2 is untestable without DNA. Per the germline V gene, CDR1 is LNHNV and CDR2 is YYDKDF (reference sequence). The CDR3 contains 11 residues. CDR3 amino acids: CATSRRDEQFF. Looking up the rest from reference TRBV15 and TRBJ2-1 gives the full variable domain: DAMVIQNPRYQVTQFGKPVTLSCSQTLNHNVMYWYQQKSSQAPKLLFHYYDKDFNNEADTPDNFQSRRPNTSFCFLDIRSPGLGDTAMYLCATSRRDEQFFGPGTRLTVL.

The CDR3 reads CASSVGGGPNTGELFF. V gene TRBV9 combines with J gene TRBJ2-2; checking the TCRdb D call of TRBD2 is not possible without DNA. Looked up from germline, CDR1 is SGDLS and CDR2 is YYNGEE. This CDR3 region has 16 residues.

V usage is TRBV20-1 and J usage is TRBJ2-3. The CDR3 contains 12 residues. Germline V CDR1 and CDR2: DFQATT, SNEGSKA (reference sequence). The CDR3 spells CGASGEENTQYF.

This chain links TRBV4-3 with TRBJ2-6; TCRdb indicates TRBD1, and absent DNA this call remains unverified. The length of the CDR3 is 18 residues. The V gene's germline CDR1 is LGHNA and CDR2 YSLEER. The CDR3 loop is CASSQEAGMNSGANVLTF.

J is TRBJ2-1 and V is TRBV15; as DNA is missing, the TRBD1 call by TCRdb cannot be tested. Germline V gives CDR1 LNHNV, CDR2 YYDKDF (reference sequence). The CDR3 covers 16 residues. CDR3 loop: CATSRTPGTGDNEQFF.

The chain employs TRBV5-1 and TRBJ2-1; TCRdb's assignment of TRBD1 cannot be checked, as there is no DNA. This CDR3 contains 11 residues. Germline V gene sequence: CDR1 SGHRS, CDR2 YFSETQ. CDR3 residues: CASSASRGQFF.

The chain has TRBV2 and TRBJ2-7; lacking DNA, the TRBD2 call made by TCRdb goes unchecked. Per the germline V gene, CDR1 is SNHLY and CDR2 is FYNNEI. There are 14 residues in the CDR3. Here the CDR3 reads CASIGRQGVHEQYF.

This chain uses TRBV4-3 with TRBJ2-5; TCRdb lists TRBD1, though no DNA is available to test this call. The germline gives CDR1 LGHNA, CDR2 YSLEER. The CDR3 totals 14 residues. The CDR3 reads CASSHPGSLETQYF.

This sequence joins TRBV12-3 or TRBV12-4 and TRBJ2-3. The CDR3 covers 14 residues. This CDR3 is CASTKARLADTQYF.

V and J are TRBV20-1 and TRBJ2-7; TCRdb picks TRBD2, but there is no DNA to check that call. The CDR3 contains 18 residues. Germline values: CDR1 DFQATT, CDR2 SNEGSKA (reference sequence). CDR3 amino acids: CSARDPLLAGGMSYEQYF.

The chain has TRBV5-1 and TRBJ2-4; TCRdb outputs TRBD1, but without DNA this stays unchecked. Germline V lookup: CDR1 SGHRS, CDR2 YFSETQ. This CDR3 is built from 16 residues. The CDR3 here is CASSLEGGTGTNIQYF.

This chain connects TRBV6-5 to TRBJ2-3; the D call of TRBD1 rests on TCRdb alone, since no DNA is present to check it. CDR1 is MNHEY and CDR2 is SVGAGI in the germline V gene. This CDR3 is built from 16 residues. The CDR3 spells CASSYPGQGKTDTQYF.

The genes are TRBV5-1 and TRBJ2-2; TCRdb gives TRBD1 as the D gene, but with no DNA this cannot be confirmed. Germline V gene data show CDR1 as SGHRS and CDR2 as YFSETQ. The CDR3 runs to 16 residues. CDR3 region: CASSPMSGPVAGELFF.

This chain joins TRBV5-1 and TRBJ1-2; TCRdb picks TRBD1, but there is no DNA to check that call. The CDR3 loop spans 15 amino acids. Germline loops: CDR1 SGHRS, CDR2 YFSETQ. This CDR3 is CASSLGTTLNYGYTF.